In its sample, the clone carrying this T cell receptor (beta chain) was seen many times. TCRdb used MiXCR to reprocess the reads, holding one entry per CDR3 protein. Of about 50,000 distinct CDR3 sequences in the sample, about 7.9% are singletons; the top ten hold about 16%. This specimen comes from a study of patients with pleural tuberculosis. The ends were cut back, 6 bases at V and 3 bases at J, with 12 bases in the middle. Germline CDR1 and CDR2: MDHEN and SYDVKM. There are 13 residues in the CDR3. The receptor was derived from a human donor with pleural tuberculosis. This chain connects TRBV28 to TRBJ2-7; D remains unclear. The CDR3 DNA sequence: TGTGCCAGCAGCCCATCCCATGTCTACGAGCAGTACTTC. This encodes CASSPSHVYEQYF.